The clone carrying this TCR beta chain has just a few counts. Trimming removed 5 bases from V and 8 bases from J; junction bases left unmatched: 6. This CDR3 is 12 amino acids long. CDR1 is GTSNPN, CDR2 SVGIG, per germline (reference sequence). Original processing methods: Counts of nucleated cells, estimated from reference gene primer amplification, were obtained. Assay used: immunoSEQ multiplex PCR; TCRdb lists only in-frame clones, some missing. D and trimming were read from the DNA, whereas the V and J calls and clone size are those reported in that table. In the table there are 250,000 to 300,000 clones, around 90% of which are singletons. This entry is derived from a study of blood T cell repertoires in COVID-19. As for the study in general: Sites in the United States, Italy and Spain provided acute and convalescent COVID-19 samples. The cDNA or gDNA used as material had been derived from T cells, B-cell-depleted T cells, or PBMCs.

Specimen: peripheral blood. V is TRBV30 and J is TRBJ1-3, with 7 bases fitting TRBD1. This receptor was identified in a woman in her 50s who had recovered from COVID-19. The CDR3 sequence is CAWWSGGYTIYF. As DNA, the CDR3 is TGTGCCTGGTGGTCAGGGGGTTACACCATATATTTT. Full variable domain (remainder filled in from reference TRBV30 and TRBJ1-3): SQTIHQWPATLVQPVGSPLSLECTVEGTSNPNLYWYRQAAGRGLQLLFYSVGIGQISSEVPQNLSASRPQDRQFILSSKKLLLSDSGFYLCAWWSGGYTIYFGEGSWLTVV.